This TCR beta chain appears in the sequencing data of a study of blood T cell repertoires in COVID-19. For the study at large: The United States, Italy and Spain provided the acute and convalescent COVID-19 samples. The analysed material was cDNA or gDNA that came from T cells, B-cell-depleted T cells, or PBMCs.

In the original processing: The assay estimated nucleated cells by amplifying reference gene primers. Clones were sequenced by immunoSEQ multiplex PCR, and TCRdb holds only the in-frame ones, with some missing. V and J calls and clone size follow that table, whereas D and trimming were derived from the DNA. The table shows some 220,000 clones, with more than 65% occurring only once. V lost 2 bases and J lost 1, with 5 bases in between. Germline-derived CDR1 and CDR2 are MNHEY and SVGAGI. The CDR3 extends over 13 amino acids. The gene calls are TRBV6-5 and TRBJ1-1, with a tentative D call TRBD1 (5 bases). The sequenced sample consisted of peripheral blood. The sequence was obtained from a man aged 50 to 59 with active or convalescent COVID-19. CDR3 amino acids: CASSYRGNTEAFF. The CDR3 coding sequence is TGTGCCAGCAGTTACAGGGGGAACACTGAAGCTTTCTTT.